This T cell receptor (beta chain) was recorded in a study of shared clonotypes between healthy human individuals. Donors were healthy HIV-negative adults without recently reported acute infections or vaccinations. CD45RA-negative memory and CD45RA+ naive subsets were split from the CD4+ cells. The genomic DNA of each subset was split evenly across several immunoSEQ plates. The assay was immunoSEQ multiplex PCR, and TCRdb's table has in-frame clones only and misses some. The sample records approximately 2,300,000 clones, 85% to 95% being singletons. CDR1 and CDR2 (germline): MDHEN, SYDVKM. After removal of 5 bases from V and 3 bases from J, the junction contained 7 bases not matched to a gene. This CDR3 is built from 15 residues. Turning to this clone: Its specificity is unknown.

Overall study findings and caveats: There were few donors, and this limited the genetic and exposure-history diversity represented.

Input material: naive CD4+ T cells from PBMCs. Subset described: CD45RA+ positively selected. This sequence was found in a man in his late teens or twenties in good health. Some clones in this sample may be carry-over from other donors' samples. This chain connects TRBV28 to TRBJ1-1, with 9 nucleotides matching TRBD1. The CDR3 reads CASSGGTGLDTEAFF. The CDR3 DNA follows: TGTGCCAGCAGTGGAGGGACAGGGCTGGACACTGAAGCTTTCTTT.